These 5 T cell receptor beta chains came from one sample sequenced in a study of blood T cell repertoires in COVID-19. The assay was immunoSEQ multiplex PCR, and TCRdb's table has in-frame clones only and misses some. In the table there are about 30,000 clones, approximately 85% of which are singletons. Sequences were obtained from peripheral blood. These receptors all stem from a man aged 55 to 70 with active COVID-19.

The rearrangement joins TRBV5-4 to TRBJ2-6, with TRBD1 matching over 10 bases. V shed 4 bases and J 4 bases; nucleotides not matched to a gene: 11. This CDR3 spans 18 amino acids. The germline V gene encodes CDR1 SGHNT and CDR2 YYREEE (reference sequence). CDR3: CASSHGGTGDTGANVLTF. The CDR3 DNA is TGTGCCAGCAGCCATGGCGGGACAGGGGATACCGGGGCCAACGTCCTGACTTTC. The whole variable domain, filled in from reference TRBV5-4 and TRBJ2-6, reads ETGVTQSPTHLIKTRGQQVTLRCSSQSGHNTVSWYQQALGQGPQFIFQYYREEENGRGNFPPRFSGLQFPNYSSELNVNALELDDSALYLCASSHGGTGDTGANVLTFGAGSRLTVL.

The chain is built from TRBV11-2 and TRBJ2-3; D gene uncertain. CDR1 and CDR2 from the germline V gene are SGHAT and FQNNGV. This CDR3 spans 15 amino acids. V gave up 2 bases and J gave up 3 bases, with 12 bases separating them. The CDR3 sequence: CASSLSPLSTDTQYF. For the CDR3, the DNA is TGTGCCAGCAGCTTATCCCCCCTCAGTACAGATACGCAGTATTTT.

This clone showed up just a few times. The rearrangement uses TRBV9 and TRBJ1-5, with TRBD1 as a possible D gene (6 bases). The V gene's germline CDR1 is SGDLS and CDR2 YYNGEE. V was clipped by 3 bases and J by 3 bases, with 13 bases between them. The CDR3 is 15 residues long. The CDR3 DNA is TGTGCCAGCAGCGAGGGGGACACCTTCAATCAGCCCCAGCATTTT. Protein product: CASSEGDTFNQPQHF.

This clone was recorded once. V and J are TRBV11-2 and TRBJ2-1; 10 bases map to TRBD1. This CDR3 has 15 residues. The V gene end was trimmed by 6 bases and the J gene end by 2 bases; junction bases not matched to a gene: 4. Germline-derived CDR1 and CDR2 are SGHAT and FQNNGV. The chain's CDR3 is CASSRDRGTYNEQFF. DNA of the CDR3: TGTGCCAGCAGTAGGGACAGGGGAACCTACAATGAGCAGTTCTTC.

The rearrangement joins TRBV2 to TRBJ2-1; 10 bases are a match to TRBD2. V was clipped by 6 bases and J by 10 bases; unmatched bases: 12. CDR3 length: 15 residues. Germline CDR1 and CDR2: SNHLY and FYNNEI. CDR3 DNA sequence: TGTGCCAGCAGGGGGACTAGCGCCGTCCCGGACGAGCAGTTCTTC. It translates to CASRGTSAVPDEQFF.